Shown below are 27 T cell receptor beta chains from a single sample sequenced in a study of T cell responses to AZD1222 COVID-19 vaccine. Method: immunoSEQ multiplex PCR; TCRdb's copy keeps in-frame clones and lacks some. Seen here are fewer than 120,000 clones, around 90% observed once, and the top ten hold approximately 2.7%. This material consisted of peripheral blood, taken 28 days after the second AZD1222 dose. These receptors were obtained from an adult who received the AZD1222 COVID-19 vaccine.

This clone was counted between two and nine times. This chain connects TRBV6-2 or TRBV6-3 to TRBJ2-5, with 14 bases fitting TRBD2. Germline V gene lookup returns CDR1 MNHEY and CDR2 SVGEGT. V shed 4 bases and J 4 bases; nucleotides not matched to a gene: 17. CDR3 length: 20 residues. CDR3 region: CASSSRPGLAGERGGETQYF. Written as DNA, the CDR3 is TGTGCCAGCAGTTCCAGACCGGGACTAGCGGGGGAACGAGGAGGAGAGACCCAGTACTTC.

V usage is TRBV7-2 and J usage is TRBJ1-5; 7 bases are shared with TRBD1. Germline-derived CDR1 and CDR2 are SGHTA and FQGNSA. The V gene end was trimmed by 5 bases and the J gene end by 0 bases; junction bases not matched to a gene: 4. This CDR3 is 15 amino acids long. The CDR3 DNA follows: TGTGCCAGCAGCCCTGGACAGGTTAGCAATCAGCCCCAGCATTTT. Translating gives CASSPGQVSNQPQHF. The full variable domain, in which reference TRBV7-2 and TRBJ1-5 provide the parts outside the CDR3, is GAGVSQSPSNKVTEKGKDVELRCDPISGHTALYWYRQSLGQGLEFLIYFQGNSAPDKSGLPSDRFSAERTGGSVSTLTIQRTQQEDSAVYLCASSPGQVSNQPQHFGDGTRLSIL.

The CDR3 loop is CASSFGAPSDQPQHF. CDR3 in DNA: TGTGCCAGCAGCTTCGGGGCCCCGTCGGATCAGCCCCAGCATTTT. The rearrangement uses TRBV7-2 and TRBJ1-5; tentative D call: TRBD1 (5 bases). This CDR3 contains 15 residues. Deletions cut 3 bases from V and 5 bases from J, with 14 bases between. Germline CDR1 reads SGHTA; CDR2 reads FQGNSA.

The chain couples TRBV5-5 to TRBJ1-5; 9 bases agree with TRBD1. V shed 0 bases, J shed 9 bases, and the junction held 10 bases outside the gene matches. Germline CDR1 and CDR2: SGHKS and YYEKEE (reference sequence). This CDR3 has 16 residues. CDR3 DNA: TGTGCCAGCAGCTTGGTTGGACAGGGGCTAGCGGGGCCCCAGCATTTT. It codes for CASSLVGQGLAGPQHF.

V is TRBV6-5 and J is TRBJ1-6; TRBD1 is a possible D gene (6 bases). Germline V lookup: CDR1 MNHEY, CDR2 SVGAGI. This CDR3 is 15 amino acids long. Trimming took 0 bases from V and 10 from J, leaving 13 bases between them. The CDR3 DNA reads TGTGCCAGCAGTTACTCCTGGGGGCTGGAGTCACCCCTCCACTTT. Protein sequence: CASSYSWGLESPLHF.

CDR3 residues: CASSSPGNQPQHF. CDR3 bases: TGTGCCAGCAGCTCTCCAGGCAATCAGCCCCAGCATTTT. The chain carries TRBV5-5 and TRBJ1-5, with D uncertain. The V gene's germline CDR1 is SGHKS and CDR2 YYEKEE (reference sequence). This CDR3 contains 13 residues. Trimming took 3 bases from V and 2 from J, leaving 6 bases between them.

The chain links TRBV6-5 to TRBJ2-7; the D gene is possibly TRBD2 (5 bases). The CDR3 consists of 14 residues. Germline V CDR1 and CDR2: MNHEY, SVGAGI. Trimming cost V 5 bases and J 0 bases, with 11 bases left between them. The CDR3 nucleotides are TGTGCCAGCAGTAGTACACGGGGCTCCTACGAGCAGTACTTC. This gives the protein CASSSTRGSYEQYF.

V gene TRBV5-1 combines with J gene TRBJ2-5; D not certain. The V and J ends lost 3 bases and 4 bases respectively, with 13 bases between them. Per the germline V gene, CDR1 is SGHRS and CDR2 is YFSETQ. This CDR3 is built from 14 residues. In DNA, the CDR3 is TGCGCCAGCAGCTGGGCGGTGCTGGGAGAGACCCAGTACTTC. Translated, it gives CASSWAVLGETQYF.

The chain links TRBV5-1 to TRBJ2-5; perhaps TRBD2 as D (6 bases). V lost 0 bases to trimming and J lost 4 bases, with 16 bases between them. CDR1 and CDR2 (germline): SGHRS, YFSETQ. The CDR3 has 16 amino acids. CDR3 nucleotides: TGCGCCAGCAGCTTGGGAGCTAGCGCCACAAGAGAGACCCAGTACTTC. Its translation is CASSLGASATRETQYF.

V usage is TRBV6-1 and J usage is TRBJ1-2; D is possibly TRBD1 (5 bases). The CDR3 has 15 amino acids. Trimming took 2 bases from V and 4 from J, leaving 14 bases between them. Germline V gene lookup returns CDR1 MNHNS and CDR2 SASEGT. In nucleotides, the CDR3 is TGTGCCAGCAGTGAATTTATGGGGCAGGGCTATGGCTACACCTTC. Protein product: CASSEFMGQGYGYTF.

The chain couples TRBV7-2 to TRBJ2-1, with 7 bases matching TRBD1. Germline assignment: CDR1 SGHTA and CDR2 FQGNSA. The CDR3 has 15 amino acids. J was trimmed by 4 bases and V by 1 base; bases with no gene match: 4. CDR3 protein: CASSLDRGPYNEQFF. CDR3 in DNA: TGTGCCAGCAGCTTAGACAGGGGACCTTACAATGAGCAGTTCTTC.

The J gene is TRBJ1-2, the V gene TRBV5-4; tentative D call: TRBD1 (5 bases). CDR1 is SGHNT, CDR2 YYREEE, per germline (reference sequence). The V gene lost 4 bases and the J gene lost 4 bases, with 23 bases spanning the gap. The CDR3 length is 17 residues. The CDR3 DNA sequence: TGTGCCAGCAGCCCAACTCAGGCTTGGGGGACCGGCTATGGCTACACCTTC. Encoded protein: CASSPTQAWGTGYGYTF.

The V and J genes are TRBV6-2 or TRBV6-3 and TRBJ1-1, with unresolved D. The CDR3 spans 14 residues. CDR1 MNHEY and CDR2 SVGEGT come from the germline V gene. With 4 bases removed from V and 0 bases from J, the gap between germline ends came to 9 bases. The CDR3 here is CASSSRTMNTEAFF. DNA for the CDR3: TGTGCCAGCAGTTCCCGGACGATGAACACTGAAGCTTTCTTT.

The gene calls are TRBV4-3 and TRBJ2-1, with 7 bases matching TRBD1. The V gene end was trimmed by 1 base and the J gene end by 3 bases; junction bases not matched to a gene: 0. The CDR3 runs 14 residues. The germline CDR1 and CDR2 sequences are LGHNA and YSLEER. The CDR3 sequence is CASSQGDSYNEQFF. The CDR3 nucleotides read TGCGCCAGCAGCCAAGGGGACAGCTACAATGAGCAGTTCTTC.

V is TRBV5-1 and J is TRBJ2-2; D is perhaps TRBD1 or TRBD2 (5 bases each). Germline CDR1 and CDR2: SGHRS and YFSETQ. The CDR3 runs 15 residues. Trimming removed 5 bases at V and 3 bases at J, with 14 bases between. CDR3 region: CASRSWDRDTGELFF. Here the CDR3 DNA reads TGCGCCAGCAGATCATGGGACCGAGACACCGGGGAGCTGTTTTTT.

Comments on this clone: Other DNA sequences in the same sample also yield this CDR3. This chain uses TRBV7-2 with TRBJ1-2; D ambiguous. Germline lookup yields CDR1 SGHTA and CDR2 FQGNSA. V dropped 3 bases and J dropped 0 bases, with 2 bases sitting between them. The CDR3 is made up of 12 amino acids. In nucleotides, the CDR3 is TGTGCCAGCAGCTTGGCTAACTATGGCTACACCTTC. This encodes CASSLANYGYTF.

This clone was found a few times. This chain uses TRBV15 with TRBJ2-7; 8 bases agree with TRBD1. J was trimmed by 3 bases and V by 3 bases; bases with no gene match: 4. Germline values: CDR1 LNHNV, CDR2 YYDKDF (reference sequence). There are 14 residues in the CDR3. CDR3 sequence reads: CATSRGTGGYEQYF. CDR3 nucleotides: TGTGCCACCAGCAGGGGGACAGGAGGCTACGAGCAGTACTTC.

V usage is TRBV6-1 and J usage is TRBJ1-1; D unclear. Trimming cost V 1 base and J 9 bases, with 9 bases left between them. Germline CDR1 and CDR2: MNHNS and SASEGT. The CDR3 is 12 residues long. The CDR3 nucleotides read TGTGCCAGCAGTGAAGGGGGAGGGAAAGCTTTCTTT. This sequence encodes CASSEGGGKAFF.

The chain couples TRBV15 to TRBJ2-4, with 13 bases that match TRBD2. The J segment lost 4 bases and the V segment lost 2 bases, leaving 2 bases of the junction unmatched. This CDR3 comprises 16 residues. CDR1 is LNHNV and CDR2 is YYDKDF in the germline V gene (reference sequence). CDR3 in amino acids: CATSRRLAGGKNIQYF. The CDR3 region has the DNA TGTGCCACCAGCAGACGACTAGCGGGGGGAAAAAACATTCAGTACTTC.

There are a few counts of this clone. The genes are TRBV4-2 and TRBJ1-3; D remains ambiguous. Trimming removed 0 bases at V and 3 bases at J, with 6 bases between. CDR3 length equals 14 residues. Germline lookup yields CDR1 LGHNA and CDR2 YNFKEQ. The CDR3 spells CASSQESDGNTIYF. The CDR3 nucleotides read TGTGCCAGCAGCCAAGAAAGCGATGGAAACACCATATATTTT.

The V and J genes are TRBV2 and TRBJ2-3; D remains ambiguous. Deletions cut 1 base from V and 4 bases from J, with 3 bases between. CDR3 size: 12 residues. Germline-derived CDR1 and CDR2 are SNHLY and FYNNEI. This chain's CDR3 is CASSEGADTQYF. The CDR3, as DNA: TGTGCCAGCAGTGAAGGGGCAGATACGCAGTATTTT.

V and J are TRBV5-5 and TRBJ1-1; perhaps TRBD1 as D (5 bases). Germline CDR1 is SGHKS and CDR2 is YYEKEE (reference sequence). CDR3 size: 15 residues. V lost 0 bases and J lost 4, with 13 bases in between. CDR3 in amino acids: CASSLEVRGGTEAFF. The CDR3 region has the DNA TGTGCCAGCAGCTTGGAGGTTCGGGGGGGCACTGAAGCTTTCTTT.

This clone was recorded once. This chain uses TRBV10-3 with TRBJ2-3, with TRBD1 matching over 7 bases. The CDR3 has 14 residues. Germline V lookup: CDR1 ENHRY, CDR2 SYGVKD. V gave up 2 bases and J gave up 2 bases; unmatched junction bases: 1. This chain's CDR3 is CAISEGTDTDTQYF. Written as DNA, the CDR3 is TGTGCCATCAGTGAGGGGACAGACACAGATACGCAGTATTTT.

The CDR3 here is CASSYDRDYGYTF. The CDR3 coding sequence is TGCGCCAGCAGCTACGACAGGGACTATGGCTACACCTTC. The rearrangement joins TRBV5-1 to TRBJ1-2; 7 bases align to TRBD1. With V trimmed by 3 bases and J by 3 bases, 2 bases remained unmatched. CDR3 length: 13 residues. Germline CDR1 and CDR2: SGHRS and YFSETQ.

The rearrangement links TRBV10-3 to TRBJ2-3, with D possibly TRBD2 on 6 matching bases. The CDR3 loop spans 15 amino acids. Germline CDR1 reads ENHRY; CDR2 reads SYGVKD. V lost 1 base, J lost 2 bases, and 10 bases lay in between. CDR3 DNA sequence: TGTGCCATCAGTGAGTATGGAGGGGTCACAGATACGCAGTATTTT. It specifies CAISEYGGVTDTQYF.

The V call is TRBV7-9, the J call TRBJ1-6; 8 bases line up with TRBD1. Germline CDR1 and CDR2: SEHNR and FQNEAQ (reference sequence). The CDR3 is 14 amino acids. V gave up 4 bases and J gave up 8 bases; unmatched junction bases: 4. CDR3 nucleotide sequence: TGTGCCAGCAGCTCCGGACAGGGACATTCACCCCTCCACTTT. Residues: CASSSGQGHSPLHF. The full variable domain, rest sourced from reference TRBV7-9 and TRBJ1-6, is DTGVSQNPRHKITKRGQNVTFRCDPISEHNRLYWYRQTLGQGPEFLTYFQNEAQLEKSRLLSDRFSAERPKGSFSTLEIQRTEQGDSAMYLCASSSGQGHSPLHFGNGTRLTVT.

The rearrangement joins TRBV9 to TRBJ2-7; no clear D gene. The ends were cut back, 0 bases at V and 2 bases at J, with 9 bases in the middle. Looked up from germline, CDR1 is SGDLS and CDR2 is YYNGEE. This CDR3 has 14 residues. The CDR3 protein is CASSVGQRPYEQYF. In DNA, the CDR3 is TGTGCCAGCAGCGTAGGCCAGCGCCCCTACGAGCAGTACTTC. Full variable domain (remainder filled in from reference TRBV9 and TRBJ2-7): DSGVTQTPKHLITATGQRVTLRCSPRSGDLSVYWYQQSLDQGLQFLIQYYNGEERAKGNILERFSAQQFPDLHSELNLSSLELGDSALYFCASSVGQRPYEQYFGPGTRLTVT.